The 21 T cell receptor beta chains given below trace back to one sample, sequenced in a study of CD8 T cells in Susac syndrome. Random-hexamer reverse transcription was applied to roughly 0.5 to 1 ug RNA. TCRdb analysed the immunoSEQ multiplex PCR reads with MiXCR anew, one entry per CDR3 protein. The sample includes approximately 65,000 distinct CDR3 sequences, around nine tenths of them seen just once. The specimen sequenced was CD8+ T cells from PBMCs. The receptors here all came from a human donor in good health.

This clonotype was found a few times. The rearrangement links TRBV9 to TRBJ1-4; a weak D match, TRBD1 (6 bases). Between the trimmed V and J ends, which lost 3 bases and 0 bases, there was a span of 9 bases. Germline CDR1 is SGDLS and CDR2 is YYNGEE. The length of the CDR3 is 15 residues. CDR3 loop: CASSERQATNEKLFF. For the CDR3, the DNA is TGTGCCAGCAGCGAACGACAGGCAACTAATGAAAAACTGTTTTTT.

The CDR3 loop reads CASSSSPGTSADNEQFF. CDR3 DNA: TGTGCCAGCAGCTCCTCCCCCGGGACTAGCGCAGACAATGAGCAGTTCTTC. The genes are TRBV7-7 and TRBJ2-1; 10 bases align to TRBD2. The germline V gene has CDR1 SSHAT and CDR2 FNYEAQ (reference sequence). J lost 5 bases, V lost 4 bases, and 11 bases had no gene match. This CDR3 comprises 17 residues. The entire variable domain, with the rest obtained from reference TRBV7-7 and TRBJ2-1, is as follows: GAGVSQSPRYKVTKRGQDVTLRCDPISSHATLYWYQQALGQGPEFLTYFNYEAQPDKSGLPSDRFSAERPEGSISTLTIQRTEQRDSAMYRCASSSSPGTSADNEQFFGPGTRLTVL.

The chain recombines TRBV4-2 with TRBJ2-7; 16 nucleotides align to TRBD2. Germline V lookup: CDR1 LGHNA, CDR2 YNFKEQ. With V trimmed by 2 bases and J by 2 bases, 3 bases remained unmatched. This CDR3 comprises 17 residues. DNA of the CDR3: TGTGCCAGCAGCCAAACGGGACTAGCGGGGGGGACCTACGAGCAGTACTTC. Protein product: CASSQTGLAGGTYEQYF.

The genes are TRBV4-1 and TRBJ2-7, with 7 bases that match TRBD2. This CDR3 comprises 15 residues. The germline V gene has CDR1 MGHRA and CDR2 YSYEKL. Trimming at V came to 2 bases and at J to 2 bases, leaving 6 bases not matched to a gene. The CDR3 protein is CASSQTRLAAYEQYF. The CDR3 DNA reads as TGCGCCAGCAGCCAAACAAGGCTAGCGGCCTACGAGCAGTACTTC.

V usage is TRBV24-1 and J usage is TRBJ2-1; a weak D match, TRBD1 (6 bases). Germline assignment: CDR1 KGHDR and CDR2 SFDVKD. The CDR3 is 17 amino acids. Trimming took off 0 bases at V and 7 bases at J, with 18 bases between the two ends. Written as DNA, the CDR3 is TGTGCCACCAGTGATTTGGGGACGGAGACAGGTAATAATGAGCAGTTCTTC. It yields the protein CATSDLGTETGNNEQFF.

CDR3 amino acids: CASILSPSGVTEAFF. CDR3 nucleotide sequence: TGTGCCAGCATCCTGTCCCCGTCAGGGGTGACTGAAGCTTTCTTT. V usage is TRBV28 and J usage is TRBJ1-1; D is perhaps TRBD1 (6 bases). Germline CDR1 is MDHEN and CDR2 is SYDVKM. CDR3 length: 15 amino acids. Trimming took 7 bases from V and 5 from J, leaving 20 bases between them.

The chain employs TRBV24-1 and TRBJ2-5; D might be TRBD1 (6 bases). Deletions cut 4 bases from V and 1 base from J, with 12 bases between. The CDR3 is 15 amino acids. Looked up from germline, CDR1 is KGHDR and CDR2 is SFDVKD. Here the CDR3 DNA reads TGTGCCACCAGTGAGTCTGGGACAACCCAAGAGACCCAGTACTTC. This translates into CATSESGTTQETQYF.

J is TRBJ2-5 and V is TRBV6-5; D is perhaps TRBD1 (6 bases). The CDR3 is made up of 14 amino acids. The germline V and J ends were trimmed by 6 bases and 1 base, with 12 bases remaining between them. CDR1 and CDR2 (germline): MNHEY, SVGAGI. The CDR3, as DNA: TGTGCCAGCAGCCTGACAGGATTCCAAGAGACCCAGTACTTC. Protein product: CASSLTGFQETQYF.

The genes are TRBV6-1 and TRBJ1-5; D is perhaps TRBD1 (6 bases). Trimming cost V 8 bases and J 4 bases, with 15 bases left between them. Germline CDR1 reads MNHNS; CDR2 reads SASEGT. The CDR3 is 14 amino acids. The CDR3 sequence: CASGRGSGNQPQHF. CDR3 DNA: TGTGCCAGCGGAAGGGGGTCGGGGAATCAGCCCCAGCATTTT.

The chain has TRBV7-2 and TRBJ1-1; D may be TRBD1 (6 bases). Germline-derived CDR1 and CDR2 are SGHTA and FQGNSA. This CDR3 is built from 14 residues. V dropped 5 bases and J dropped 7 bases, with 17 bases sitting between them. The CDR3 protein is CASSQLGVTGEAFF. DNA for the CDR3: TGTGCCAGCAGCCAATTAGGCGTGACAGGTGAAGCTTTCTTT. Complete variable domain (other parts from reference TRBV7-2 and TRBJ1-1): GAGVSQSPSNKVTEKGKDVELRCDPISGHTALYWYRQSLGQGLEFLIYFQGNSAPDKSGLPSDRFSAERTGGSVSTLTIQRTQQEDSAVYLCASSQLGVTGEAFFGQGTRLTVV.

The V gene is TRBV12-3 or TRBV12-4, the J gene TRBJ2-7, with D perhaps TRBD1 (5 bases). CDR3 length: 17 residues. Trimming took off 3 bases at V and 3 bases at J, with 21 bases between the two ends. The CDR3 DNA reads as TGTGCCAGCAGTTTTGGGTCAGGACACCCCTTTAACTACGAGCAGTACTTC. Amino acid sequence: CASSFGSGHPFNYEQYF.

This clonotype appeared a few times. In DNA form, the CDR3 reads TGCGCCAGCGGCAAGGACAGGTTTTACAATGAGCAGTTCTTC. As protein: CASGKDRFYNEQFF. The chain is built from TRBV5-1 and TRBJ2-1; 7 bases match TRBD1. The germline CDR1 and CDR2 sequences are SGHRS and YFSETQ. V lost 7 bases and J lost 4; bases outside the gene matches: 8. CDR3 length: 14 amino acids.

This clonotype was picked up one time. The genes are TRBV6-1 and TRBJ1-2, with D possibly matching TRBD1 (5 bases). The CDR3 has 15 amino acids. Germline CDR1 reads MNHNS; CDR2 reads SASEGT. Trimming cost V 0 bases and J 5 bases, with 13 bases left between them. The CDR3 protein is CASSEAGRRIYGYTF. The CDR3, as DNA: TGTGCCAGCAGTGAAGCGGGACGGCGTATATATGGCTACACCTTC.

V gene TRBV12-3 or TRBV12-4 combines with J gene TRBJ2-7; D not resolved. CDR3 length equals 12 residues. The germline V and J ends were trimmed by 5 bases and 3 bases, with 8 bases remaining between them. CDR3: CASSPALYEQYF. The CDR3 bases are TGTGCCAGCAGTCCCGCCCTCTACGAGCAGTACTTC.

The chain carries TRBV4-1 and TRBJ2-7, with no clear D. This CDR3 comprises 15 residues. Germline V lookup: CDR1 MGHRA, CDR2 YSYEKL. V shed 2 bases and J shed 3 bases, with 14 bases lying between them. The CDR3 DNA follows: TGCGCCAGCAGCCAAAACCCGGATGCGAGCTACGAGCAGTACTTC. The encoded protein is CASSQNPDASYEQYF.

The J gene is TRBJ1-3, the V gene TRBV28; no reliable D call. The CDR3 spans 14 residues. Germline V gives CDR1 MDHEN, CDR2 SYDVKM. V was shortened by 4 bases and J by 0 bases, with 7 bases between the two germline ends. As DNA, the CDR3 is TGTGCCAGCAGTTCCCCCCTCTCTGGAAACACCATATATTTT. Residues: CASSSPLSGNTIYF.

This chain joins TRBV5-1 and TRBJ2-1, with 7 bases lining up with TRBD1. The germline gives CDR1 SGHRS, CDR2 YFSETQ. V lost 4 bases to trimming and J lost 0 bases; unmatched junction nucleotides: 4. The CDR3 extends over 15 amino acids. The CDR3 reads CASSVTGSSYNEQFF. CDR3 bases: TGCGCCAGCAGCGTGACAGGGAGCTCCTACAATGAGCAGTTCTTC.

In its sample, this clonotype was seen once. This chain links TRBV4-1 with TRBJ2-7; 8 nucleotides line up with TRBD1. The CDR3 covers 15 residues. Germline V CDR1 and CDR2: MGHRA, YSYEKL. Trimming cost V 1 base and J 5 bases; bases outside gene matches: 7. The CDR3 coding sequence is TGCGCCAGCAGCCAAGTGGTGACAGGGGAACACGAGCAGTACTTC. This sequence encodes CASSQVVTGEHEQYF.

The rearrangement uses TRBV27 and TRBJ1-1; possibly TRBD1 for D (6 bases). The germline CDR1 and CDR2 sequences are MNHEY and SMNVEV (reference sequence). The V end was cut by 7 bases, the J end by 1 base, with 16 bases between. This CDR3 is built from 15 residues. The CDR3 bases are TGTGCCAGCACCCAATCGGGGGGCGGGAACACTGAAGCTTTCTTT. Protein: CASTQSGGGNTEAFF.

The chain carries TRBV5-1 and TRBJ2-2, with unresolved D. There are 14 residues in the CDR3. V dropped 9 bases and J dropped 0 bases, with 12 bases sitting between them. Germline CDR1 is SGHRS and CDR2 is YFSETQ. The CDR3 region is CATSYGPNTGELFF. The DNA of the CDR3 is TGCGCCACCTCTTACGGGCCGAACACCGGGGAGCTGTTTTTT.

The CDR3 loop reads CASSLAGLEQYF. CDR3 in DNA: TGTGCCAGCAGTTTGGCGGGGCTCGAGCAGTACTTC. This rearrangement joins TRBV6-2 or TRBV6-3 to TRBJ2-7; tentatively, D is TRBD2 (6 bases). V was pared by 4 bases and J by 6 bases, with 10 bases between. This CDR3 is built from 12 residues. The germline V gene encodes CDR1 MNHEY and CDR2 SVGEGT.